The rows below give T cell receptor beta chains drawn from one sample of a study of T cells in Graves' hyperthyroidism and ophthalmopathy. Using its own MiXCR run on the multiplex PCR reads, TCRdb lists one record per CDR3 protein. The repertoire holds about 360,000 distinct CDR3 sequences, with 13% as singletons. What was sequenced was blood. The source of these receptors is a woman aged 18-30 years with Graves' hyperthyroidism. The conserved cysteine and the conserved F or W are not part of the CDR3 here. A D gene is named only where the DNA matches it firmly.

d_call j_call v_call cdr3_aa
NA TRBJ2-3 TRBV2 ASSESGTRRTDTQY
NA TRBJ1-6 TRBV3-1 ASSQVEGRSPLH
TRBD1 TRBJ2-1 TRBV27 ASSFLGQGPNNEQF
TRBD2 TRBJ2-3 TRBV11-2 ASSTVLAGYTDTQY
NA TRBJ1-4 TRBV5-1 ASGLGATNEKLF
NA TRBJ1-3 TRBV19 ATGFGALSGNTIY
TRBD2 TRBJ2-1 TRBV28 ASSPSGSGYNEQF
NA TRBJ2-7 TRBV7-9 ASSLGDGYEQY
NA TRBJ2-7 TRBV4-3 ASSQGRGDEQY
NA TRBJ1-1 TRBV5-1 ASSLEARKEAF
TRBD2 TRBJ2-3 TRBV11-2 ASSLGHGLAGGPGDTQY
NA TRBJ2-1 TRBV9 ASSVGSGIYNEQF
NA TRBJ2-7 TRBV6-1 ASRDGQNDYEQY
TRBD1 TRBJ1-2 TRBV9 ASSVGDRDGHGYT
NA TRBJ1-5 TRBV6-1 ASRRRLNGQSEPQH
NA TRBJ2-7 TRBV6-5 ASSYSAHYEQY
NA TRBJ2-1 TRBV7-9 ASSLAQGLVNEQF
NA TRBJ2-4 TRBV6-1 ASTVEGMRAKNIQY
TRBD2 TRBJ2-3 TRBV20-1 SARDTTSGGAGDTQY
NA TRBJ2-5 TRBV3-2 ASSQVHPAGGCSETQY
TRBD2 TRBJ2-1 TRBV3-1 ASSHLLAHNEQF
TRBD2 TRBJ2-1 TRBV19 ASSPFRTSGRGNEQF
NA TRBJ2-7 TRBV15 ATSRVGNEQY
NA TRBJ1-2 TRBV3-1 ASTPSGLFGYT
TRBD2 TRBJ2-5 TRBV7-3 ASSLGGGEGGETQY
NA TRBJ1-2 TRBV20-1 SARRDTFYGYT
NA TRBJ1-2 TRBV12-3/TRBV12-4 ASTLSGENYGYT